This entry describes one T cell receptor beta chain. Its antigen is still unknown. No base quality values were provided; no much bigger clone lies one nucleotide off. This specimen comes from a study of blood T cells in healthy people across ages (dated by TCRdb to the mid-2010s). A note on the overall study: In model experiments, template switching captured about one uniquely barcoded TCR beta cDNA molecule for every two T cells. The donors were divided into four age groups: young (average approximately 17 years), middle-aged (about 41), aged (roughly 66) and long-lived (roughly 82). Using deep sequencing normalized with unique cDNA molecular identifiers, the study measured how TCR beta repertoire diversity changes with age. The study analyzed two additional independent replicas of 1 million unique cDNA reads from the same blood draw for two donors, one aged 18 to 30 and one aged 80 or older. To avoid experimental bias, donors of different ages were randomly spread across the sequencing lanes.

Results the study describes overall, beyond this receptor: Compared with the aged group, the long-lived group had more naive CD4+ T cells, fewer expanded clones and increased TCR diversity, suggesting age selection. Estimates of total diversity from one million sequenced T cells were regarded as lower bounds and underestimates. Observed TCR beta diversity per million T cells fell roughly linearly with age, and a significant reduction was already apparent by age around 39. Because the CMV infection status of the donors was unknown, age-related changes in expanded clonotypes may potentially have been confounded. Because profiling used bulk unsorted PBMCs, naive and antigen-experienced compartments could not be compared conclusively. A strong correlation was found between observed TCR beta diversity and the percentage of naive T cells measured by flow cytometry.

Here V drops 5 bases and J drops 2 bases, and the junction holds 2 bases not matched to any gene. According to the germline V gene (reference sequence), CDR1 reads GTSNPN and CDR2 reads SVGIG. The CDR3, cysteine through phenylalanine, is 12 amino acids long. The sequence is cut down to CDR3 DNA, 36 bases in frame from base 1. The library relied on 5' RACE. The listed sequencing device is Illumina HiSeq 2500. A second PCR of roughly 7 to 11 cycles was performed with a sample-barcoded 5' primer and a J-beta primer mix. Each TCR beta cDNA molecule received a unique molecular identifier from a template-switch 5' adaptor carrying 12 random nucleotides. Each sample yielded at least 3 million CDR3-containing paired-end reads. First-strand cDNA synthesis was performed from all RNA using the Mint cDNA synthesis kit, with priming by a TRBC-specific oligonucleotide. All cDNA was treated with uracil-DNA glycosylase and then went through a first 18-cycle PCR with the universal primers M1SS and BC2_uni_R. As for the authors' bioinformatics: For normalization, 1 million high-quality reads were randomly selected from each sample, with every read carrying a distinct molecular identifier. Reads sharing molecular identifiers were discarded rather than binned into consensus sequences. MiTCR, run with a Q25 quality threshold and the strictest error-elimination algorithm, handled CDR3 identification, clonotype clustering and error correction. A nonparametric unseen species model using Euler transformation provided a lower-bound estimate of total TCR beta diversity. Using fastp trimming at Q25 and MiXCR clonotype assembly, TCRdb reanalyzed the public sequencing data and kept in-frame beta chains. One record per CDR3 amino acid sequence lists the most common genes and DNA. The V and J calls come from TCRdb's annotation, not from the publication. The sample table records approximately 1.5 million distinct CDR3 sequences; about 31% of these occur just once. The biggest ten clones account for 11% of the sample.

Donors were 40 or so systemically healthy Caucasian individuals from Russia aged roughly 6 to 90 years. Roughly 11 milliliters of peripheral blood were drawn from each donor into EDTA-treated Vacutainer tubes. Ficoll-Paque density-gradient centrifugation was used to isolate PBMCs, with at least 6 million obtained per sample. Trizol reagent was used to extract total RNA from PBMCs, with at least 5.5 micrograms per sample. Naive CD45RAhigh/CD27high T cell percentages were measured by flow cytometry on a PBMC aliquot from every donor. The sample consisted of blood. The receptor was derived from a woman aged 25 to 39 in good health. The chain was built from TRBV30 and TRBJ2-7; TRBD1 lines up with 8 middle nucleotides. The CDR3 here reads CAWGQGAYEQYF. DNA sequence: TGTGCCTGGGGACAGGGTGCCTACGAGCAGTACTTC. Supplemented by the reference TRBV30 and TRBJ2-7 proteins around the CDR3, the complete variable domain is SQTIHQWPATLVQPVGSPLSLECTVEGTSNPNLYWYRQAAGRGLQLLFYSVGIGQISSEVPQNLSASRPQDRQFILSSKKLLLSDSGFYLCAWGQGAYEQYFGPGTRLTVT.